This entry lists 25 T cell receptor beta chains sequenced from one sample in a study of beta chain features in type 1 diabetes. Expressed TCRB transcripts got sequenced, as all isolated RNA was reverse transcribed. TCRdb keeps only in-frame clones here, not all; method: immunoSEQ multiplex PCR. The repertoire holds roughly 350,000 clones, around 10% seen once, with under 0.02% in the top ten. The source material was naive CD4+ T cells from blood. These receptors all come from a woman aged 25-40 years in good health.

The chain employs TRBV6-4 and TRBJ2-3, with D perhaps TRBD2 (6 bases). V lost 2 bases to trimming and J lost 5 bases, with 11 bases between them. The V gene's germline CDR1 is MRHNA and CDR2 SNTAGT. This CDR3 comprises 14 residues. CDR3 DNA: TGTGCCAGCAGTGACGGGGGGACCGGAGATACGCAGTATTTT. Encoded protein: CASSDGGTGDTQYF.

The V gene is TRBV15, the J gene TRBJ2-7, with D possibly matching TRBD2 (6 bases). Germline V CDR1 and CDR2: LNHNV, YYDKDF (reference sequence). With 0 bases removed from V and 7 bases from J, the gap between germline ends came to 13 bases. The CDR3 is 14 residues long. In DNA, the CDR3 is TGTGCCACCAGCAGAGATCCCGGGGGTGGAGAGCAGTACTTC. Amino acid sequence: CATSRDPGGGEQYF.

This clone was recorded a few times. The chain joins TRBV10-3 to TRBJ2-7; D is unresolved. The V and J ends lost 7 bases and 1 base respectively, with 11 bases between them. The CDR3 covers 13 residues. Germline V gene lookup returns CDR1 ENHRY and CDR2 SYGVKD. The CDR3 loop reads CAITGNPSYEQYF. The CDR3 nucleotides are TGTGCCATCACGGGTAACCCGTCCTACGAGCAGTACTTC.

This clone occurred a few times. Other DNA sequences from this sample encode an identical CDR3 as well. This chain joins TRBV9 and TRBJ2-1; 15 positions agree with TRBD2. Germline V gene lookup returns CDR1 SGDLS and CDR2 YYNGEE. The ends lost 0 bases at V and 7 bases at J; junction bases unmatched: 2. This CDR3 has 16 residues. CDR3 loop: CASSVVGTSGRNEQFF. Here the CDR3 DNA reads TGTGCCAGCAGCGTAGTGGGGACTAGCGGGAGGAATGAGCAGTTCTTC.

The chain is built from TRBV29-1 and TRBJ2-7, with D possibly TRBD2 on 6 matching bases. The V and J ends lost 5 bases and 0 bases respectively, with 14 bases between them. The CDR3 is 14 residues long. Germline assignment: CDR1 SQVTM and CDR2 ANQGSEA. The CDR3 protein is CSVRGGDHSYEQYF. The CDR3 nucleotides are TGCAGCGTTCGGGGCGGGGACCACTCCTACGAGCAGTACTTC.

Comment on this clone: Other DNA sequences in this sample translate to the same CDR3. The rearrangement joins TRBV9 to TRBJ1-1, with TRBD1 matching over 9 bases. V shed 2 bases and J 1 base; nucleotides not matched to a gene: 0. From germline, CDR1 is SGDLS and CDR2 YYNGEE. CDR3 length equals 14 residues. CDR3 sequence reads: CASSVTGGNTEAFF. The DNA of the CDR3 is TGTGCCAGCAGCGTGACAGGGGGGAACACTGAAGCTTTCTTT.

The chain carries TRBV4-2 and TRBJ2-2; TRBD2 matches at 8 bases. Germline assignment: CDR1 LGHNA and CDR2 YNFKEQ. The CDR3 covers 15 residues. Losses at the gene ends were 3 bases for V and 4 bases for J; bases not matched to a gene: 4. The CDR3 coding sequence is TGTGCCAGCAGCCATCCCGGGACTAGCACCGGGGAGCTGTTTTTT. This sequence encodes CASSHPGTSTGELFF.

This clone was counted only a few times. As DNA, the CDR3 is TGTGCCAGCAGCCAGGGACTAGCGGGAGTCGGCTACGAGCAGTACTTC. Its translation is CASSQGLAGVGYEQYF. The genes are TRBV7-9 and TRBJ2-7; 14 nucleotides agree with TRBD2. Trimming took 5 bases from V and 3 from J; bases not matched to a gene: 6. The V gene's germline CDR1 is SEHNR and CDR2 FQNEAQ (reference sequence). This CDR3 has 16 amino acids.

V is TRBV5-4 and J is TRBJ2-7; TRBD2 matches 8 bases. Germline V CDR1 and CDR2: SGHNT, YYREEE (reference sequence). The CDR3 is 14 residues long. V lost 1 base to trimming and J lost 0 bases; unmatched junction nucleotides: 0. The DNA of the CDR3 is TGTGCCAGCAGCTTGACTAGCGGCTCCTACGAGCAGTACTTC. Translation gives CASSLTSGSYEQYF. Full variable domain (missing parts from reference TRBV5-4 and TRBJ2-7): ETGVTQSPTHLIKTRGQQVTLRCSSQSGHNTVSWYQQALGQGPQFIFQYYREEENGRGNFPPRFSGLQFPNYSSELNVNALELDDSALYLCASSLTSGSYEQYFGPGTRLTVT.

The chain combines TRBV4-3 with TRBJ2-5, with D perhaps matching TRBD2 (5 bases). CDR1 and CDR2 from the germline V gene are LGHNA and YSLEER. CDR3 length equals 15 residues. Trimming removed 0 bases from V and 4 bases from J, with 12 bases in between. Here the CDR3 reads CASSQEGIEGETQYF. In DNA, the CDR3 is TGCGCCAGCAGCCAAGAAGGTATCGAGGGAGAGACCCAGTACTTC.

This clone was observed a handful of times. The chain recombines TRBV20-1 with TRBJ1-1; tentative D call: TRBD1 (5 bases). There are 11 residues in the CDR3. Germline CDR1 and CDR2: DFQATT and SNEGSKA (reference sequence). V shed 0 bases and J shed 10 bases, with 9 bases lying between them. Here the CDR3 DNA reads TGCAGTGCTAGAGATCAAGGGGTAGCTTTCTTT. Protein: CSARDQGVAFF.

The chain links TRBV29-1 to TRBJ2-4; 9 nucleotides match TRBD1. Germline trimming cut 6 bases from V and 12 bases from J; bases unmatched to any gene: 12. Germline loops: CDR1 SQVTM, CDR2 ANQGSEA. This CDR3 spans 13 amino acids. The DNA of the CDR3 is TGCAGCGTAGGCCGGGACAGGGTTGGGACTCAGTACTTC. Translated, it gives CSVGRDRVGTQYF.

This clone came up a few times. This chain connects TRBV6-1 to TRBJ2-1; D is ambiguous. This CDR3 is 11 amino acids long. V was trimmed by 7 bases and J by 6 bases, leaving 7 bases between them. Germline V CDR1 and CDR2: MNHNS, SASEGT. The CDR3 coding sequence is TGTGCCAGCATATCCCTCAATGAGCAGTTCTTC. As protein: CASISLNEQFF.

This chain joins TRBV7-8 and TRBJ2-1, with D perhaps matching TRBD2 (6 bases). The CDR3 spans 17 residues. Trimming removed 5 bases at V and 4 bases at J, with 21 bases between. Germline V lookup: CDR1 SGHVS, CDR2 FQNEAQ. This CDR3 is CASSTRDLLGGYNEQFF. CDR3 sequence (DNA): TGTGCCAGCAGCACCCGGGACCTACTCGGGGGTTACAATGAGCAGTTCTTC.

This clone was detected only a few times. The rearrangement joins TRBV7-3 to TRBJ2-1; 9 bases map to TRBD2. V was pared by 4 bases and J by 7 bases, with 8 bases of the junction left unmatched. Germline CDR1 SGHTA, CDR2 FQGTGA. This CDR3 contains 15 residues. The CDR3 loop reads CASSYNSGSFNEQFF. Written as DNA, the CDR3 is TGTGCCAGCAGCTACAATAGCGGGAGTTTTAATGAGCAGTTCTTC.

In this sample, this clone turned up a few times. The rearrangement uses TRBV5-4 and TRBJ2-5; a weak D match, TRBD2 (5 bases). Germline V CDR1 and CDR2: SGHNT, YYREEE (reference sequence). Between the trimmed V and J ends, which lost 4 bases and 2 bases, there was a span of 12 bases. This CDR3 spans 14 amino acids. The CDR3 nucleotides read TGTGCCAGCAGCGTTGGACGGAGGCAAGAGACCCAGTACTTC. Amino acids: CASSVGRRQETQYF. Filled out from reference TRBV5-4 and TRBJ2-5, the complete variable domain reads ETGVTQSPTHLIKTRGQQVTLRCSSQSGHNTVSWYQQALGQGPQFIFQYYREEENGRGNFPPRFSGLQFPNYSSELNVNALELDDSALYLCASSVGRRQETQYFGPGTRLLVL.

V usage is TRBV11-2 and J usage is TRBJ2-2, with D possibly being TRBD2 (5 bases). The V end lost 1 base, the J end lost 0 bases, and 12 bases lay between the germline ends. CDR1 and CDR2 from the germline V gene are SGHAT and FQNNGV. There are 17 residues in the CDR3. The CDR3 reads CASSLVPGNSNTGELFF. CDR3 coding DNA: TGTGCCAGCAGCTTAGTCCCCGGGAACTCGAACACCGGGGAGCTGTTTTTT.

This chain connects TRBV11-3 to TRBJ2-1, with a tentative D call TRBD2 (5 bases). Germline CDR1 and CDR2: SGHNT and YENEEA. The CDR3 has 12 amino acids. With 5 bases removed from V and 8 bases from J, the gap between germline ends came to 10 bases. The CDR3 DNA follows: TGTGCCAGCAGCCGTACCGGGGATGAGCAGTTCTTC. Translated, it gives CASSRTGDEQFF.

This clone was observed a handful of times. The rearrangement joins TRBV4-2 to TRBJ2-6, with 11 bases lining up with TRBD1. J was trimmed by 1 base and V by 4 bases; bases with no gene match: 3. This CDR3 has 17 amino acids. CDR1 LGHNA and CDR2 YNFKEQ come from the germline V gene. CDR3 residues: CASSPGQGDSGANVLTF. In nucleotides, the CDR3 is TGTGCCAGCAGCCCGGGACAGGGGGATTCTGGGGCCAACGTCCTGACTTTC.

The chain is built from TRBV25-1 and TRBJ1-2; D might be TRBD1 (6 bases). V was pared by 3 bases and J by 10 bases, with 21 bases between. Looked up from germline, CDR1 is MGHDK and CDR2 is SYGVNS. The CDR3 length is 15 residues. The CDR3 loop reads CASSDITGQIWHYTF. The CDR3 DNA is TGTGCCAGCAGTGATATTACAGGGCAGATTTGGCACTACACCTTC.

The chain employs TRBV5-1 and TRBJ2-1, with TRBD2 matching over 8 bases. With 5 bases clipped from V and 9 bases from J, the junction kept 7 bases outside the gene matches. The CDR3 loop spans 13 amino acids. Germline lookup yields CDR1 SGHRS and CDR2 YFSETQ. CDR3 protein: CASRVTSEGEQFF. The DNA for the CDR3 is TGCGCCAGCAGAGTGACTAGCGAGGGTGAGCAGTTCTTC.

The chain employs TRBV7-2 and TRBJ2-2; TRBD2 might be the D (5 bases). Germline assignment: CDR1 SGHTA and CDR2 FQGNSA. V was pared by 6 bases and J by 0 bases, with 14 bases between. This CDR3 contains 16 residues. The CDR3 DNA sequence: TGTGCCAGCAGTCCAGGAGAGAGGGCGAACACCGGGGAGCTGTTTTTT. It yields the protein CASSPGERANTGELFF.

The V gene is TRBV28, the J gene TRBJ1-5; D call uncertain. Trimming left V 2 bases short and J 0 bases short, with 8 bases between. Germline loops: CDR1 MDHEN, CDR2 SYDVKM. This CDR3 contains 15 residues. The CDR3, as DNA: TGTGCCAGCAGTTTAACGGGTTATAGCAATCAGCCCCAGCATTTT. This codes for CASSLTGYSNQPQHF. Supplemented by reference TRBV28 and TRBJ1-5, the full variable domain reads DVKVTQSSRYLVKRTGEKVFLECVQDMDHENMFWYRQDPGLGLRLIYFSYDVKMKEKGDIPEGYSVSREKKERFSLILESASTNQTSMYLCASSLTGYSNQPQHFGDGTRLSIL.

The chain couples TRBV15 to TRBJ2-7, with 16 nucleotides matching TRBD2. Germline V CDR1 and CDR2: LNHNV, YYDKDF (reference sequence). With 5 bases clipped from V and 3 bases from J, the junction kept 16 bases outside the gene matches. The CDR3 consists of 20 residues. The CDR3 region is CATSPRPGTSGRGILYEQYF. CDR3 DNA: TGTGCCACCAGCCCACGTCCCGGGACTAGCGGGAGGGGTATACTCTACGAGCAGTACTTC.

This clone has more than one count but fewer than ten. This sequence joins TRBV7-9 and TRBJ2-1; perhaps TRBD2 as D (5 bases). V lost 1 base to trimming and J lost 3 bases, with 16 bases between them. Per the germline V gene, CDR1 is SEHNR and CDR2 is FQNEAQ (reference sequence). The CDR3 length is 17 residues. CDR3 nucleotides: TGTGCCAGCAGCTTAGGGCAGACGGGGAGCCACTACAATGAGCAGTTCTTC. This encodes CASSLGQTGSHYNEQFF.